This T cell receptor beta chain is drawn from a study of shared clonotypes between healthy human individuals. Study context: Those who served as donors were a couple of women and three men between the ages of 18 and 49. A donor's plate count was three for CD4 naive and three for CD4 memory; CD8 naive had two and CD8 memory one.

Regarding this clone: Its antigen remains unknown. The same CDR3 can be traced to other DNA sequences in this sample.

Assay used: immunoSEQ multiplex PCR; TCRdb lists only in-frame clones, some missing. The table shows about 2.2 million clones, with approximately 94% occurring only once. Positively selected for CCR7, the CD45RO-negative cells used as naive CD8 cells excluded terminally differentiated effector memory CD45RA+ cells. The CDR3 totals 12 residues. Trimming left V 3 bases short and J 8 bases short, with 8 bases between. Germline V gives CDR1 MNHEY, CDR2 SMNVEV (reference sequence). The study's findings and limits: Sharing across several donors was seen in 4% to 6.5% of naive CD4 clonotypes. Across subsets, estimated richness was generally greater for naive than for memory populations.

J is TRBJ2-1 and V is TRBV27, with D unclear. The origin of this receptor is a young man in good health. Some clones in this sample may be carry-over from other donors' samples. Sequenced material: naive CD8+ T cells from PBMCs. CDR3 in DNA: TGTGCCAGCAGTTTGATTGGGGATGAGCAGTTCTTC. Its protein is CASSLIGDEQFF.